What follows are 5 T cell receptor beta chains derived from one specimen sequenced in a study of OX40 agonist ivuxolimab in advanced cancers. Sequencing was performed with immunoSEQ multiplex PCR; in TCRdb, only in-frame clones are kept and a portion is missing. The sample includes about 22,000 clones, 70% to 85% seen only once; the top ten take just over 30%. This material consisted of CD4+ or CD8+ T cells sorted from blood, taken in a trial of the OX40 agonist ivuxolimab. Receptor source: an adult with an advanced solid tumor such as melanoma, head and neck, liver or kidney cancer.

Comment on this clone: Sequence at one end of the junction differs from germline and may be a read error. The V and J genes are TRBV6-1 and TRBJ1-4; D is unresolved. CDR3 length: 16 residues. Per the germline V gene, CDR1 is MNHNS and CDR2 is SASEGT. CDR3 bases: TGTGCCAGCACTGAACAAGCGCGGGGTTTTAATGAAAAACTGTTTTTT. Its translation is CASTEQARGFNEKLFF.

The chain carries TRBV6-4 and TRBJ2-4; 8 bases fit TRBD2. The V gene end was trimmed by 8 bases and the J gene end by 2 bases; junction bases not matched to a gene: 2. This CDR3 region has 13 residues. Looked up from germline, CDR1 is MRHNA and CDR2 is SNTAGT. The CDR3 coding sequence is TGTGCCAGCCGGACTAGCTCCAAAAACATTCAGTACTTC. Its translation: CASRTSSKNIQYF.

The CDR3 coding sequence is TGTGCCAGCAGCTCCCCGGCGGGAGCCCCAGATACGCAGTATTTT. Amino acids: CASSSPAGAPDTQYF. The genes are TRBV7-8 and TRBJ2-3, with TRBD2 matching over 7 bases. J gave up 4 bases and V 4 bases, and 8 bases lay outside the gene matches. The CDR3 has 15 amino acids. Germline lookup yields CDR1 SGHVS and CDR2 FQNEAQ.

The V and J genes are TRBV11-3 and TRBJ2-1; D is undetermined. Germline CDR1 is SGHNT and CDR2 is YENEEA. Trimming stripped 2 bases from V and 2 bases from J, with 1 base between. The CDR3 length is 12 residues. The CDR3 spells CASSLPYNEQFF. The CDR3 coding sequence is TGTGCCAGCAGCTTACCCTACAATGAGCAGTTCTTC.

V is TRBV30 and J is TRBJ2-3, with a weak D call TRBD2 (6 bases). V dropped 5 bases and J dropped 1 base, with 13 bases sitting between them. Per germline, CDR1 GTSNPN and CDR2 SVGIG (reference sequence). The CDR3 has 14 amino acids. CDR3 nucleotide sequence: TGTGCCTGGTTTAGCGGTCTTGGCACAGATACGCAGTATTTT. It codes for CAWFSGLGTDTQYF.